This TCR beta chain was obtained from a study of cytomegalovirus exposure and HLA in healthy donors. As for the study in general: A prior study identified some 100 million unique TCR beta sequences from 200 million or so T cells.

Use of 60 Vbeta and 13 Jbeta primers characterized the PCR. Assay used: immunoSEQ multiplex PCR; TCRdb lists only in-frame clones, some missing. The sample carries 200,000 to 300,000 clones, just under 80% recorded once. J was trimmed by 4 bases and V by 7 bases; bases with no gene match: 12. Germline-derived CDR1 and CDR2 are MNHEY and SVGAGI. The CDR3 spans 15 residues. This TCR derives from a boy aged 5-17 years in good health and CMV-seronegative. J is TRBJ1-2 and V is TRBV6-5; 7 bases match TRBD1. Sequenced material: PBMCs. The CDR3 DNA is TGTGCCAGCACTCGACAGGGATCTTTTTTCTATGGCTACACCTTC. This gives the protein CASTRQGSFFYGYTF.